This T cell receptor beta chain is from a study of shared clonotypes between healthy human individuals. Study as a whole: The donors, two women and three men, were aged 18 to 49.

The table came from immunoSEQ multiplex PCR; TCRdb's copy has only in-frame clones and leaves some out. The table records about 2.3 million clones, approximately 93% of them present only once. The clonotype comes from a man between 18 and 35 years old in good health. Some clones in this sample may be carry-over from other donors' samples. Input material: naive CD4+ T cells from PBMCs. Subset denoted: CD45RA+ positively selected.

The CDR3, as DNA: TGCGCCAGCAGCCTCGAACGGGATCAGCCCCAGCATTTT. This encodes CASSLERDQPQHF. The chain uses TRBV4-1 and TRBJ1-5, with D hard to call. Germline-derived CDR1 and CDR2 are MGHRA and YSYEKL. CDR3 size: 13 residues. The germline V and J ends were trimmed by 4 bases and 5 bases, with 9 bases remaining between them.